This entry features one T cell receptor beta chain sequence. This CDR3 is 16 amino acids long. The V and J ends lost 4 bases and 4 bases, in that order; junction bases with no gene match: 7. CDR1 and CDR2 from the germline V gene are MNHNS and SASEGT. Per the authors' pipeline: Reference gene primer amplification gave nucleated cell count estimates. TCRdb keeps only in-frame clones here, not all; method: immunoSEQ multiplex PCR. The D gene and trimming were derived from the DNA, and the V and J assignments and clone size from that table. Among roughly 320,000 clones listed, 65% to 90% were seen once. The source of the sample is a study of blood T cell repertoires in COVID-19. Background on the study: From the United States, Italy and Spain came samples of acute and convalescent COVID-19. Sources were T cells, B-cell-depleted T cells, or PBMCs; the material itself was cDNA or gDNA.

The TCR was taken from a human donor in a cohort sampled during active COVID-19. Material: peripheral blood. The V gene is TRBV6-1, the J gene TRBJ2-2; TRBD2 agrees at 9 bases. CDR3 nucleotides: TGTGCCAGCAGTGGCTGGCTAGCGGGGAGCACCGGGGAGCTGTTTTTT. Its translation: CASSGWLAGSTGELFF.